The 4 T cell receptor beta chains given below trace back to one sample, sequenced in a study of blood T cells in healthy people across ages. Through a sample-barcoded 5' primer and a J-beta primer mix, a second PCR was run for roughly 6 to 11 cycles. TCRdb reanalysed the 5' RACE reads using MiXCR and keeps one entry per CDR3 protein. The table has approximately 1,100,000 distinct CDR3 sequences, more than 35% seen once. The sequencing input was blood. All receptors come from a woman aged 60-70 years in good health.

This clonotype was counted only a few times. J is TRBJ2-7 and V is TRBV2; no firm D call. The germline gives CDR1 SNHLY, CDR2 FYNNEI. The length of the CDR3 is 10 residues. V was trimmed by 2 bases and J by 6 bases, leaving 2 bases between them. The CDR3 reads CASSELEQYF. The CDR3 region has the DNA TGTGCCAGCAGTGAACTCGAGCAGTACTTC. The full variable domain, in which reference TRBV2 and TRBJ2-7 provide the parts outside the CDR3, is EPEVTQTPSHQVTQMGQEVILRCVPISNHLYFYWYRQILGQKVEFLVSFYNNEISEKSEIFDDQFSVERPDGSNFTLKIRSTKLEDSAMYFCASSELEQYFGPGTRLTVT.

The rearrangement joins TRBV3-1 to TRBJ2-4; 8 bases fit TRBD2. J gave up 13 bases and V 4 bases, and 12 bases lay outside the gene matches. Germline V gene data show CDR1 as LGHDT and CDR2 as YNNKEL (reference sequence). The CDR3 is 14 residues long. The CDR3 nucleotides are TGTGCCAGCAGCCCAGCGGGAGCCGGCAAGGAGCAGTACTTC. It is translated as CASSPAGAGKEQYF. The full variable domain, its missing parts supplied by reference TRBV3-1 and TRBJ2-4, is DTAVSQTPKYLVTQMGNDKSIKCEQNLGHDTMYWYKQDSKKFLKIMFSYNNKELIINETVPNRFSPKSPDKAHLNLHINSLELGDSAVYFCASSPAGAGKEQYFGAGTRLSVL.

There are a few counts of this clonotype. This chain joins TRBV29-1 and TRBJ2-1; 10 bases are a match to TRBD2. The CDR3 contains 15 residues. Trimming cost V 6 bases and J 8 bases; bases outside gene matches: 13. Per germline, CDR1 SQVTM and CDR2 ANQGSEA. The CDR3 loop reads CSVRPGLAGADEQFF. The DNA of the CDR3 is TGCAGCGTCCGGCCCGGGCTAGCGGGAGCCGATGAGCAGTTCTTC.

The chain joins TRBV30 to TRBJ2-3, with 8 positions matching TRBD2. The trim removed 3 bases at V and 11 bases at J, leaving 7 bases unmatched. The CDR3 runs 12 residues. The germline gives CDR1 GTSNPN, CDR2 SVGIG (reference sequence). The DNA of the CDR3 is TGTGCCTGGAGGCAACCGGGAGGGGGGCAGTATTTT. As protein: CAWRQPGGGQYF. The full variable domain, its missing parts supplied by reference TRBV30 and TRBJ2-3, is SQTIHQWPATLVQPVGSPLSLECTVEGTSNPNLYWYRQAAGRGLQLLFYSVGIGQISSEVPQNLSASRPQDRQFILSSKKLLLSDSGFYLCAWRQPGGGQYFGPGTRLTVL.